The clone carrying this TCR beta chain was detected only a few times. Antigen specificity is unknown. This record comes from a study of T cell responses to AZD1222 COVID-19 vaccine. Study findings and constraints: Among the donors, most were white British and more were female, and clonal diversity was possibly underestimated.

Method: immunoSEQ multiplex PCR; TCRdb's copy keeps in-frame clones and lacks some. The repertoire holds over 85,000 clones, with about 94% as singletons. This receptor was obtained from an adult who received the AZD1222 COVID-19 vaccine. This specimen consisted of peripheral blood, obtained 28 days after the second AZD1222 dose.

The CDR3 nucleotides are TGTGCCAGCAGCGAGAATTATGAGCAGTTCTTC. As protein: CASSENYEQFF. The rearrangement uses TRBV9 and TRBJ2-1, with D unresolved. This CDR3 contains 11 residues. The germline CDR1 and CDR2 sequences are SGDLS and YYNGEE. Trimming removed 3 bases from V and 8 bases from J, with 6 bases in between.